This T cell receptor beta chain was retrieved from a study of cytomegalovirus exposure and HLA in healthy donors (dated by TCRdb to about 2017). For the wider study: According to an earlier analysis of 587 of the donors, some 180 million T cells yielded some 120 million unique TCR beta sequences and approximately 280 Gb of sequence data. An early release covering some 640 HLA-typed donors comprised approximately 290 gigabases of sequencing data and 65 million to 100 million unique TCR sequences. Of the 300 to 450 genotyped donors, about 80% fell in the genetic ancestry cluster associated with self-reported Caucasian donors. The study was designed to test whether signatures of past pathogen exposure could be identified by cataloging public T cell receptors. The study used immunosequencing to profile the T cell repertoires of approximately 640 subjects and linked those repertoires to cytomegalovirus serostatus. Besides the first cohort of 666 subjects, a separate validation cohort made up of over a hundred different subjects was used. High-throughput TCR immunosequencing, statistical association of individual TCRs with disease status, and machine learning were combined to predict cytomegalovirus infection status. In a later analysis, previously published TCR beta repertoires from 666 donors were re-analyzed and high-resolution HLA genotyping was added so that TCR occurrence patterns could be studied. The later analysis used no new phenotypic data to find candidate immune exposures, relying instead on TCR beta sequences and their occurrence across donors. To decide whether each TCR beta V gene segment behaved as functional or pseudogenic, an earlier analysis of 587 of the donors relied on high-throughput TCR beta sequencing. Alongside the repertoire data, information on donor age, sex, ethnicity and CMV serostatus was compiled. A later genetic analysis took genome-wide SNP genotypes for about 55% of the 666 donors and used that subset as a discovery cohort. All discovery cohort repertoires had been generated on a single sequencing platform. Class I and class II HLA loci were covered by the typing at four-digit resolution. Typing coverage varied by locus: about 629-640 donors for A, B, C, DRB1 and DQB1; approximately 500 for DQA1; around 610 for DPA1; around 450 for DPB1. Several DR-DQ haplotypes were treated as single units for association and clustering because of strong linkage in the cohort. Among about 370 genotyped donors of the cohort, an average of about 240,000 unique TCR beta nucleotide sequences was sequenced per donor, of which 15% to 20% were non-productive. What the work shows at the level of the full study, not this receptor alone: A further reported finding was that TCR beta sequences accurately predicted the HLA-A and HLA-B alleles for most subjects in the first cohort. A few of the identified cytomegalovirus-associated TCR beta chains were confirmed in vitro to be specific for cytomegalovirus antigens. Only TCR beta chains were sequenced in this cohort, and the absence of alpha or paired-chain data limited detectable features. Most TCR sequences were observed very rarely across donors, whereas some public TCRs were present in many individuals. Presence/absence analyses assumed roughly uniform sequencing depth across donors, an assumption that may not hold. According to the authors, the approach could potentially be generalized to other disease states and immunological phenotypes. The study gave a list of 150 to 200 TCR beta chains associated with cytomegalovirus. A later analysis associated 16,951 TCR beta sequences with specific HLA alleles at a false discovery rate of 0.05. Some IMGT-functional V segments, including TRBV6-2 and TRBV6-3, could not be told apart with the 87-base-pair reads, so those segments were excluded. Correlated functional status among segregating V segments might reflect linkage disequilibrium, but an unknown experimental factor could not be ruled out. A group of highly shared sequence variants was considered likely to be a technical artifact of the sequencing pipeline. When HLA alleles, especially DR and DQ, strongly co-occurred, TCR associations were difficult to assign to individual alleles. In an earlier analysis of under 600 of the donors, most TCR beta V segments were observed in productive rearrangements about 90% or about 30% of the time, broadly matching IMGT annotations. According to a later analysis, most CMV-associated TCR beta chains appeared to be HLA-restricted, and the HLA associations seemed to be driven largely by CMV exposure. A later genetic analysis reported fewer N-insertions in productive TCRs among donors in an Asian-associated ancestry cluster than the approximately 700-donor mean. HLA typing was unavailable for some donors at each locus, so association tests used only the typed subset. The only immune exposure information available for the cohort was CMV serostatus. About 17 rarely observed V segments, including chromosome 9 orphons, were excluded from the earlier analysis of about 610 of the donors because counts were too low. V-gene and J-gene trimming of TCR beta chains was associated with a missense DCLRE1C variant in a later genetic analysis, and the association was replicated in an independent cohort. A later analysis reported that several top co-occurrence clusters appeared linked to parvovirus B19, influenza, CMV and Epstein-Barr virus. The classifier was reported to diagnose cytomegalovirus status with high specificity and sensitivity in both the original cohort and the validation cohort. A later analysis found that TCR association rates varied across HLA loci, with DRB1 alleles showing the most associated TCRs and HLA-C alleles the fewest. In a later analysis, HLA-associated TCR beta chains were found to be more clonally expanded and to have lower generation probabilities than equally common non-associated chains.

The cohort was made up of approximately 700 healthy bone marrow donors. All cohort members were sampled while nominally healthy, although unrecorded immune exposures were likely present. The donor was CMV seronegative and was included in the group of about 400 seronegative cohort members. Every donor gave a peripheral blood sample, and the peripheral blood mononuclear cells from that sample were used for TCR beta sequencing. The Qiagen DNeasy Blood Extraction Kit was used to extract genomic DNA from the blood cell samples. Details on this clone: Its antigen is still unknown. Base qualities are not recorded, but no much larger clone differs from it by a single base.

Relative to germline, V is 5 bases shorter and J is 0 bases shorter, with 7 bases between their ends. The cysteine opens and the phenylalanine closes a CDR3 of 13 amino acids. Only the CDR3 portion is preserved as DNA: 39 bases, with reading frame beginning at the first base. CDR1 is given as SGHTA and CDR2 as FQGNSA, both from the germline V gene. The library came from the immunoSEQ multiplex PCR assay. For the multiplex PCR, a mixture combining 60 forward primers for TCR Vbeta segments and 13 reverse primers for TCR Jbeta segments was used. The CDR3 region of rearranged TCR beta genes was amplified from genomic DNA with a multiplex PCR assay. The amplified TCR beta libraries were sequenced on the Illumina HiSeq System as 87-base-pair reads. The authors' pipeline ran thus. A later analysis counted around 72 million unique TCR beta chains across the roughly 700 repertoires, and about 10 million of these chains were shared by at least two donors. Raw reads were error-corrected and collapsed into unique sequences by a nearest-neighbor algorithm in which closely related sequences were merged to remove PCR and sequencing errors. Alignment of CDR3 sequences to IMGT reference sequences was used to assign V, D and J gene segments. For a sequence to be retained, at least a six-nucleotide match to both a V gene segment and a J gene segment was required. Rearrangements were called productive when the CDR3 lacked stop codons and stayed in frame with V and J; all others were non-productive. CDR3 was defined according to IMGT convention as the region running from the second conserved V-encoded cysteine to the conserved J-encoded phenylalanine. Sequences without an unambiguous match to a single V gene segment were excluded from the earlier analysis of several hundred of the donors. An earlier analysis of some 610 of the donors called V segments functional above 56.7% productive rearrangements and segregating when the between-donor standard deviation exceeded 5%. To diagnose cytomegalovirus status from the catalog of TCR beta chain sequences, a statistical classification framework was built. A later analysis assigned V and J genes by comparing TCR nucleotide sequences with IMGT/GENE-DB human TR gene sequences. Using the TCRdist pipeline, a later analysis assigned CDR3 sequences along with most-parsimonious VDJ recombination scenarios. A later analysis defined each TCR beta chain by its CDR3 amino acid sequence plus V-gene family, and excluded reads lacking a unique V-gene family. A later analysis removed several hundred highly shared, low-generation-probability nucleotide sequences to deal with suspected cross-contamination and a sequencing artifact. In a later analysis, a clonal expansion index for each public chain was calculated from normalized within-repertoire ranks of inferred template counts. Generation probabilities in a later analysis came from a VDJ recombination model fitted to out-of-frame rearrangements, and those results were checked against IGoR. A later analysis scored TCR-TCR, TCR-HLA and TCR-CMV co-occurrence with hypergeometric tests, applying a repertoire-size bias correction to TCR pairs. In a later analysis, false discovery rates were estimated by permuting HLA or CMV assignments 20 times. In a later analysis, co-occurring TCRs were grouped using DBSCAN, and TCRdist sequence similarity was added for clustering within HLA-allele-positive subsets. Co-occurrence clustering excluded repertoires with fewer than 30,000 or more than 120,000 public chains, plus five with anomalous nucleotide sharing. TCRdb's version of the immuneACCESS table is confined to in-frame rearrangements and falls short of the full clone set. An unresolved V gene accounts for under half of the shortfall where checked; the remainder is of unknown origin. V, J and clone size are taken as reported in that table, and D and trimming were inferred from the DNA itself. The sample table records roughly 100,000 clones; 13% to 15% of these occur just once. The top ten clonotypes cover approximately 0.8% of the sample.

The specimen sequenced was PBMCs. The chain employs TRBV7-2 and TRBJ2-5; the D gene identity is not certain. This clonotype originated in a female donor in good health and CMV-seronegative. CDR3 region: CASSPSYQETQYF. The nucleotide sequence reads as follows: TGTGCCAGCAGCCCCTCTTACCAAGAGACCCAGTACTTC.